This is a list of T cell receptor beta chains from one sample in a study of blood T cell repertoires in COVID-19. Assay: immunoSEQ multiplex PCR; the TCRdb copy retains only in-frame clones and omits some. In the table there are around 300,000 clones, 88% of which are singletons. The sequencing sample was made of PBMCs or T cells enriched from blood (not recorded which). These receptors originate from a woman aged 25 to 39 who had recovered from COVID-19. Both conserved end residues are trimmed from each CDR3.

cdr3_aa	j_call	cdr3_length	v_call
ASSRNTGFSYEQY	TRBJ2-7	13	TRBV5-4
ASSFGGLYGYT	TRBJ1-2	11	TRBV7-9
ASSFGQGAGNTIY	TRBJ1-3	13	TRBV7-3
ASSPGTSGTGELF	TRBJ2-2	13	TRBV27
AWSVLSFGGYT	TRBJ1-2	11	TRBV30
ATSTGTSSDTQY	TRBJ2-3	12	TRBV15
ASSYGATGELF	TRBJ2-2	11	TRBV5-4
ASSFLASSYNEQF	TRBJ2-1	13	TRBV5-1
ASSYQGAGANVLT	TRBJ2-6	13	TRBV6-6
ASSLEGTGAAKLF	TRBJ1-4	13	TRBV7-2
ASSFIAPNTEAF	TRBJ1-1	12	TRBV5-5
ASSLGGGQGRAEQY	TRBJ2-7	14	TRBV5-4
ASSGDRTSGEETQY	TRBJ2-5	14	TRBV7-9
ASSPAGIPSRMGEKLF	TRBJ1-4	16	TRBV7-8
ATSDFIVGNQPQH	TRBJ1-5	13	TRBV24-1
ASSLGGQAVGDTEAF	TRBJ1-1	15	TRBV7-9
ASSLGPASGRSYEQY	TRBJ2-7	15	TRBV7-2
ASSPPAGKQETQY	TRBJ2-5	13	TRBV18
AISQRIGDRLNYGYT	TRBJ1-2	15	TRBV10-3
ASSVDGRGHGYT	TRBJ1-2	12	TRBV9
ASSLTHRGRRDYGYT	TRBJ1-2	15	TRBV27
ASRQGESYNEQF	TRBJ2-1	12	TRBV19
ASSPRGGAYSEQY	TRBJ2-7	13	TRBV2
ASSLGRIQGYT	TRBJ1-2	11	TRBV7-9
ASSSGGRADEQF	TRBJ2-1	12	TRBV5-5
ASSFSPPSGFYGYT	TRBJ1-2	14	TRBV28
ASSKRTSGSYEQY	TRBJ2-7	13	TRBV3-1/TRBV3-2
ASSFPFYEQY	TRBJ2-7	10	TRBV27
ASSLDGQGWVYGYT	TRBJ1-2	14	TRBV5-1
AWSADSPNTGELF	TRBJ2-2	13	TRBV30
ASRTASGSTKKQF	TRBJ2-1	13	TRBV2
AWNVGQETQY	TRBJ2-5	10	TRBV30
ASSFQKTQY	TRBJ2-5	9	TRBV12-3/TRBV12-4
ASSLWQPSSGANVLT	TRBJ2-6	15	TRBV5-4
ASTESGGYTEAF	TRBJ1-1	12	TRBV11-3
ASSPDGWCAF	TRBJ2-1	10	TRBV11-3
ASSFAGGNTIY	TRBJ1-3	11	TRBV27
ASSLTSGTYNEQF	TRBJ2-1	13	TRBV27
ASSWGVGTEQF	TRBJ2-1	11	TRBV5-4
SALRQGAGT	TRBJ1-2	9	TRBV20-1
ASSFNAGGRDTQY	TRBJ2-5	13	TRBV28
SASSTGRWYT	TRBJ1-2	10	TRBV20-1
ASSSLLQETQY	TRBJ2-5	11	TRBV6-6
ASSQGQQVSAGYT	TRBJ1-2	13	TRBV4-2
ASRDLGSTYNSPLH	TRBJ1-6	14	TRBV5-5
ASSKGAEDTQY	TRBJ2-3	11	TRBV6-5
ASSEDRVFGNTIY	TRBJ1-3	13	TRBV4-3
ASSLRTSGSGEQY	TRBJ2-7	13	TRBV27
ASSYLLSTRTVQETQY	TRBJ2-5	16	TRBV6-2/TRBV6-3
ASSLGQKNYGYT	TRBJ1-2	12	TRBV28
ASSRTGRDYGYT	TRBJ1-2	12	TRBV5-1
ASSGRQGNEQF	TRBJ2-1	11	TRBV9
ASGSGGEGYGYT	TRBJ1-2	12	TRBV12-5
ASSSPRFLNYGYT	TRBJ1-2	13	TRBV7-9
ASSQWFLGAEAF	TRBJ1-1	12	TRBV4-3
SVEDRGYGYT	TRBJ1-2	10	TRBV29-1
ASAYRGGGRRKTQY	TRBJ2-5	14	TRBV12-5
AIRTGGNTEAF	TRBJ1-1	11	TRBV10-3
ASITPGQRTPEAF	TRBJ1-1	13	TRBV19
ASSEQEGGSFWELF	TRBJ2-2	14	TRBV2